The 7 T cell receptor beta chains in this list originate from one sample, sequenced in a study of T cells in tuberculosis. Time point: new active TB diagnosis, blood taken before or within 7 days of starting treatment. TCRdb's copy holds only in-frame clones and misses some; the assay was immunoSEQ multiplex PCR. The table lists more than 30,000 clones, approximately 93% of them singletons. Sequences were derived from PBMCs, sampled at tuberculosis diagnosis. All receptors derive from an adult with tuberculosis.

The chain carries TRBV9 and TRBJ2-7, with 12 nucleotides matching TRBD2. Germline V gene lookup returns CDR1 SGDLS and CDR2 YYNGEE. The CDR3 is made up of 15 amino acids. V dropped 2 bases and J dropped 3; count of bases not matched to a gene: 3. CDR3 protein: CASSVGLAGHYEQYF. CDR3 nucleotide sequence: TGTGCCAGCAGCGTCGGACTAGCGGGGCACTACGAGCAGTACTTC.

J is TRBJ1-1 and V is TRBV25-1, with D possibly being TRBD1 (6 bases). Germline V gene lookup returns CDR1 MGHDK and CDR2 SYGVNS. Trimming left V 2 bases short and J 0 bases short, with 19 bases between. CDR3 length equals 18 residues. The CDR3 is CASSENPRGGAMNTEAFF. CDR3 bases: TGTGCCAGCAGTGAAAATCCCAGGGGAGGGGCCATGAACACTGAAGCTTTCTTT.

The V and J genes are TRBV5-1 and TRBJ2-1; D may be TRBD1 (5 bases). The CDR3 extends over 14 amino acids. Deletions cut 3 bases from V and 13 bases from J, with 20 bases between. CDR1 is SGHRS, CDR2 YFSETQ, per germline. As DNA, the CDR3 is TGCGCCAGCAGCTCACCGTTAACAGGTCTAGAACAGTTCTTC. Translating gives CASSSPLTGLEQFF. The full variable domain, completed using reference TRBV5-1 and TRBJ2-1, is KAGVTQTPRYLIKTRGQQVTLSCSPISGHRSVSWYQQTPGQGLQFLFEYFSETQRNKGNFPGRFSGRQFSNSRSEMNVSTLELGDSALYLCASSSPLTGLEQFFGPGTRLTVL.

The V gene is TRBV10-2, the J gene TRBJ2-3; D is possibly TRBD1 (6 bases). Trimming removed 6 bases from V and 3 bases from J, with 28 bases in between. Germline V gives CDR1 WSHSY, CDR2 SAAADI. The CDR3 extends over 19 amino acids. CDR3 nucleotide sequence: TGCGCCAGCAGGGAGATAGGGGGACGTTTGCAGGGTTCGACAGATACGCAGTATTTT. It is translated as CASREIGGRLQGSTDTQYF.

The chain combines TRBV6-5 with TRBJ1-6; D ambiguous. Trimming left V 6 bases short and J 7 bases short, with 7 bases between. This CDR3 comprises 12 residues. CDR1 MNHEY and CDR2 SVGAGI come from the germline V gene. The CDR3 nucleotides read TGTGCCAGCAGGCGAGAAAATTCACCCCTCCACTTT. Translating it yields CASRRENSPLHF.

The CDR3 DNA sequence: TGTGCCAGCAGGATCAGACAGGGGGCGAGCACCGGGGAGCTGTTTTTT. Translating gives CASRIRQGASTGELFF. This rearrangement joins TRBV27 to TRBJ2-2, with 10 bases matching TRBD1. Germline CDR1 MNHEY, CDR2 SMNVEV (reference sequence). This CDR3 has 16 residues. V was clipped by 6 bases and J by 4 bases; unmatched bases: 8.

CDR3 nucleotide sequence: TGTGCCAGCAGTTCGGCGGGGGGCCGGGGAAAGGAGCAGTTCTTC. Its translation: CASSSAGGRGKEQFF. The chain carries TRBV28 and TRBJ2-1, with 8 nucleotides matching TRBD2. Germline assignment: CDR1 MDHEN and CDR2 SYDVKM. J gave up 10 bases and V 4 bases, and 12 bases lay outside the gene matches. The CDR3 spans 15 residues.